This section outlines one T cell receptor (beta chain) sequence together with its context. Its antigen is not known. Per sample, a minimum of 6.5 million PBMCs were isolated. This sample was included in a study of blood T cells in healthy people across ages. General observations from the study: The unsorted PBMCs prevented any conclusive comparison of naive versus antigen-experienced cells. Diversity figures derived from one million T cells were judged to underestimate the true value. The recorded TCR beta diversity per million T cells decreased in a roughly linear manner with age.

Using a J-beta primer mix together with a sample-barcoded 5' primer, a second PCR was run for roughly 6 to 12 cycles. TCRdb redid the calling of the 5' RACE reads with MiXCR, one entry per CDR3 protein. Of around 1.5 million distinct CDR3 sequences detected, almost 35% appear once; the ten largest clones hold 11%. The V gene lost 0 bases and the J gene lost 7 bases, with 9 bases spanning the gap. The CDR3 contains 13 residues. The germline CDR1 and CDR2 sequences are MNHEY and SVGAGI. The rearrangement joins TRBV6-5 to TRBJ1-2; D call uncertain. This receptor was identified in a woman aged 25 to 45 in good health. Sequencing was carried out using blood. The CDR3 coding sequence is TGTGCCAGCAGTTACTCGATAAGGAGTGGCTACACCTTC. Protein sequence: CASSYSIRSGYTF.